This T cell receptor beta chain was sequenced in a study of T cell repertoires in aging, cancer and after chemotherapy. Study-wide background: Repeat sampling of healthy donors over several months to years showed clear clonal overlap.

Judged by abundance, this clonotype is medium-sized. Its antigen remains unidentified. TRB rearrangements spanning V, D and J were amplified using mixed TRB-A/B primers. TCRdb reanalysed the multiplex PCR reads using MiXCR and keeps one entry per CDR3 protein. This sample carries about 10,000 distinct CDR3 sequences, 20% to 30% of them seen once, and the ten largest clones take 1.5% to 2%. CDR1 LNHDA and CDR2 SQIVND come from the germline V gene (reference sequence). CDR3 length: 13 amino acids. The ends were cut back, 7 bases at V and 4 bases at J, with 13 bases in the middle. Overall study findings and caveats: In each cancer cohort, median generation probability increased across chemotherapy, suggesting thymic output rebounded.

Amplification of TCR beta used genomic DNA extracted from peripheral blood. The chain uses TRBV19 and TRBJ1-2, with D tentatively TRBD1 (6 bases). The sequencing sample was made of blood. The clonotype comes from a human donor in good health. The CDR3 spells CASTPDRSYGYTF. The CDR3 DNA reads TGTGCCAGTACCCCTGACAGGTCCTATGGCTACACCTTC.